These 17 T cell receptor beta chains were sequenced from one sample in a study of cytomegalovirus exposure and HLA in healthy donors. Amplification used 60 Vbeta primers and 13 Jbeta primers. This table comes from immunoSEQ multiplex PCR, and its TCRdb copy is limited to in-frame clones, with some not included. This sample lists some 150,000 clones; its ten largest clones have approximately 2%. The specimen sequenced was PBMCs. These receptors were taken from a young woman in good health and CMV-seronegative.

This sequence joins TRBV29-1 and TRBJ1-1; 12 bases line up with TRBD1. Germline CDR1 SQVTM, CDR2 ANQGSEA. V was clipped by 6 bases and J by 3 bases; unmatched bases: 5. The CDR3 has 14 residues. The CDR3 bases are TGCAGCGTAGGGACAGGGGGCACTTACACTGAAGCTTTCTTT. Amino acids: CSVGTGGTYTEAFF.

The CDR3, as DNA: TGTGCCATCAGTAAGACAGGGGGTAACACTGAAGCTTTCTTT. Translation: CAISKTGGNTEAFF. V gene TRBV10-3 combines with J gene TRBJ1-1, with 9 bases matching TRBD1. This CDR3 is 14 amino acids long. Germline values: CDR1 ENHRY, CDR2 SYGVKD. Trimming removed 5 bases from V and 2 bases from J; junction bases left unmatched: 3.

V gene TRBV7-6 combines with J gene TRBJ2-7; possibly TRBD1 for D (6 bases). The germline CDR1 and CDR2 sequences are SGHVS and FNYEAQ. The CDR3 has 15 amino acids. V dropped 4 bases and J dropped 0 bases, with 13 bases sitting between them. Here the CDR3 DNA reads TGTGCCAGCAGCTCGGTACGGGACACCTCCTACGAGCAGTACGTC. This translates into CASSSVRDTSYEQYV.

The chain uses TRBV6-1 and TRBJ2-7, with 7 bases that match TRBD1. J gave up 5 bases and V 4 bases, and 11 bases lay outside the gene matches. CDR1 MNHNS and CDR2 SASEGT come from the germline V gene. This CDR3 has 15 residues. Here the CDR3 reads CASSVDRVQLNEQYV. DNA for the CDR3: TGTGCCAGCAGTGTAGACAGGGTGCAACTGAACGAGCAGTACGTC.

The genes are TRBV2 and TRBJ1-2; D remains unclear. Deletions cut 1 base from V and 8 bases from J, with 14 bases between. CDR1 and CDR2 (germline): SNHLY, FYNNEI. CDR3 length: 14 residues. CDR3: CASSEEIWGGGYTF. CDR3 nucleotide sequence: TGTGCCAGCAGTGAAGAGATATGGGGAGGGGGCTACACCTTC.

CDR3 protein: CASSLGSRWSGTDTQYF. DNA for the CDR3: TGTGCCAGCAGCTTAGGAAGCCGGTGGTCGGGCACAGATACGCAGTATTTT. V usage is TRBV7-2 and J usage is TRBJ2-3; D remains ambiguous. V lost 1 base and J lost 1, with 15 bases in between. CDR1 SGHTA and CDR2 FQGNSA come from the germline V gene. The CDR3 has 17 amino acids.

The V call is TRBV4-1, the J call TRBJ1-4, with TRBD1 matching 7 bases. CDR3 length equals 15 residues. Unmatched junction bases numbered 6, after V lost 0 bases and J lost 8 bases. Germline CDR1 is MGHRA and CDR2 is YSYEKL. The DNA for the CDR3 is TGCGCCAGCAGCCAAGATGCAGGGGGTGGCGAAAAACTGTTTTTT. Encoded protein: CASSQDAGGGEKLFF.

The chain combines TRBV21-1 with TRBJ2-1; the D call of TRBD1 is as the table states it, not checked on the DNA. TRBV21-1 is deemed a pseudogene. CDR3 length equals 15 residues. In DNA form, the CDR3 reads TGTGCCAGCAGCGTGACCGGGACAGGAAACAATGAGCAGTTCTTC. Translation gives CASSVTGTGNNEQFF.

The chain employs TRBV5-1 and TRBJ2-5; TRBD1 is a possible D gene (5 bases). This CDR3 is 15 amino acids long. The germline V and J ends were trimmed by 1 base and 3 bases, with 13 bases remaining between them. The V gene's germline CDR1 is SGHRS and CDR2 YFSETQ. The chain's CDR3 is CASSLFAGRKETQYF. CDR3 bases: TGCGCCAGCAGCTTGTTTGCAGGGCGAAAAGAGACCCAGTACTTC.

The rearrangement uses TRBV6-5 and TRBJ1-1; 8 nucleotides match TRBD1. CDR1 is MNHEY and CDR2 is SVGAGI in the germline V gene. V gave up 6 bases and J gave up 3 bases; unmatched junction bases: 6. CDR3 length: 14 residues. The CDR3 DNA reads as TGTGCCAGCAGCCTAACAGGGGGGCACACTGAAGCTTTCTTT. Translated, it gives CASSLTGGHTEAFF.

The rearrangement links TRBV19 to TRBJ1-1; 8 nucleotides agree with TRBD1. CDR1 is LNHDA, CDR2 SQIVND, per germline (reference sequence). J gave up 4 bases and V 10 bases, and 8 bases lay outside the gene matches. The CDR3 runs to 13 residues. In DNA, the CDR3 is TGTGCCACCCGGGACAGGCCGGGCACTGAAGCTTTCTTT. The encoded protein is CATRDRPGTEAFF.

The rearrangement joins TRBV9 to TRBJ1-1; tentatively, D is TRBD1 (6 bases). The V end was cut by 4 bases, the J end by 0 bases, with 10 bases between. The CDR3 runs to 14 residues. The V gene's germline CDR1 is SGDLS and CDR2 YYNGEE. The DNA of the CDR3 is TGTGCCAGCAGCTTAGGGGGAGTGAACACTGAAGCTTTCTTT. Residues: CASSLGGVNTEAFF.

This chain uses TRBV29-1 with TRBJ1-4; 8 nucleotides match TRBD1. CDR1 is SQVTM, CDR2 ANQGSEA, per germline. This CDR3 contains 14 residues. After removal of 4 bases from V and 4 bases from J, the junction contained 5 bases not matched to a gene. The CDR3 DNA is TGCAGCGTTGTTAGGACAGGGAATAATGAAAAACTGTTTTTT. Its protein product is CSVVRTGNNEKLFF.

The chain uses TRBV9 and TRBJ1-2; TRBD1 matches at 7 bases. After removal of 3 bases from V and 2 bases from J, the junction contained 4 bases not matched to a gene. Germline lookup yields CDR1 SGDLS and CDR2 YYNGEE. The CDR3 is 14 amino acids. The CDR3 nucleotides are TGTGCCAGCAGCGGAGGACAGGAAAACTATGGCTACACCTTC. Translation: CASSGGQENYGYTF.

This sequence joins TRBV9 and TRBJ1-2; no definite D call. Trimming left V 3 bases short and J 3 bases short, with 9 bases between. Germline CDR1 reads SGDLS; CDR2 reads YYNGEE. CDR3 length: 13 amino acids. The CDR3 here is CASSASGYYGYTF. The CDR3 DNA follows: TGTGCCAGCAGCGCCTCGGGATACTATGGCTACACCTTC.

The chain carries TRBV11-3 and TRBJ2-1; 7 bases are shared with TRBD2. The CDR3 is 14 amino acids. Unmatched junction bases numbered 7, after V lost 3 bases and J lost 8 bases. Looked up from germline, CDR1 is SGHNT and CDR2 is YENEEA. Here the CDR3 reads CASSFEQGLDEQFF. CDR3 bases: TGTGCCAGCAGCTTCGAACAAGGACTAGATGAGCAGTTCTTC.

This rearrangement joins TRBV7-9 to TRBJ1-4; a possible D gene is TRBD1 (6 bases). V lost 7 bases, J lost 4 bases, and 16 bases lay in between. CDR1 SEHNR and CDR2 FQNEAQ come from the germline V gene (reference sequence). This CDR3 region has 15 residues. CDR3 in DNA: TGTGCCAGCACCATCAGGACAGCTGTTAATGAAAAACTGTTTTTT. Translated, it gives CASTIRTAVNEKLFF. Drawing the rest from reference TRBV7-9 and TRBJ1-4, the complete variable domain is DTGVSQNPRHKITKRGQNVTFRCDPISEHNRLYWYRQTLGQGPEFLTYFQNEAQLEKSRLLSDRFSAERPKGSFSTLEIQRTEQGDSAMYLCASTIRTAVNEKLFFGSGTQLSVL.